This TCR beta chain derives from a study of blood T cell repertoires in COVID-19. Seattle researchers signed up patients amid active infection and tracked them longitudinally. Trimming pared 3 bases from V and 0 bases from J, leaving 12 bases between. Germline CDR1 and CDR2: ENHRY and SYGVKD. The CDR3 is 16 amino acids. Using immunoSEQ multiplex PCR, the repertoire was profiled, and TCRdb retains in-frame clones only, with some absent. The data hold 450,000 or so clones, with 80% to 90% observed a single time. This receptor was identified in a man younger than 30 with COVID-19, enrolled during active disease. V is TRBV10-3 and J is TRBJ2-1; tentative D call: TRBD2 (6 bases). Specimen: peripheral blood. The CDR3 DNA reads as TGTGCCATCAGTGATTACAGCGGGTTCTCCTACAATGAGCAGTTCTTC. This gives the protein CAISDYSGFSYNEQFF.